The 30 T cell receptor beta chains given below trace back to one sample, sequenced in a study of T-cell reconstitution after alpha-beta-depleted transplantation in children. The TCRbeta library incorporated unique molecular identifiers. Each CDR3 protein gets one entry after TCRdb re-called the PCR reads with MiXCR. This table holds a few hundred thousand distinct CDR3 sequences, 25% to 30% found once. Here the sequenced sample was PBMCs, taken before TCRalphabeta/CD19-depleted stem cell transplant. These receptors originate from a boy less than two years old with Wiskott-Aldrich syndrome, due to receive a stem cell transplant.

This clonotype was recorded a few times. CDR3 nucleotides: TGTGCCTGGCAGAGCGGGAGCCATGAGCAGTTCTTC. It codes for CAWQSGSHEQFF. The chain carries TRBV30 and TRBJ2-1, with TRBD2 matching 8 bases. The germline CDR1 and CDR2 sequences are GTSNPN and SVGIG (reference sequence). The CDR3 is made up of 12 amino acids. The V gene end was trimmed by 5 bases and the J gene end by 8 bases; junction bases not matched to a gene: 5.

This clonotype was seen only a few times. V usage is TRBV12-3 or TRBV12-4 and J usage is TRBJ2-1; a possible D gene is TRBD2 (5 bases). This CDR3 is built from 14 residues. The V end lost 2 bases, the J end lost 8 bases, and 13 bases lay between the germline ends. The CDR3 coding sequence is TGTGCCAGCAGTTTAACCCGTAGCGTCGATGAGCAGTTCTTC. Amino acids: CASSLTRSVDEQFF.

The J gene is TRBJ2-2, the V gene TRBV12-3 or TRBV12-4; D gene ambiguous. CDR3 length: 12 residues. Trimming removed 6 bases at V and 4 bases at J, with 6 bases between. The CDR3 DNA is TGTGCCAGCAGCCATCTCACCGGGGAGCTGTTTTTT. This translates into CASSHLTGELFF.

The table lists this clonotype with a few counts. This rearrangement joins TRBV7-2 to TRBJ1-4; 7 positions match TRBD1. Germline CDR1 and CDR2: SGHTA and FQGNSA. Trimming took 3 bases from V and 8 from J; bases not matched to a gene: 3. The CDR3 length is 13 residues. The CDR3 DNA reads TGTGCCAGCAGCTTGAACAGGGGAGAAAAACTGTTTTTT. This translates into CASSLNRGEKLFF.

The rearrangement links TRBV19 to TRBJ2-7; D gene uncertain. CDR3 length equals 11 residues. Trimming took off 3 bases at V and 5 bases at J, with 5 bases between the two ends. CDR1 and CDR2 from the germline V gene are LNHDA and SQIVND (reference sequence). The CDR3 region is CASSMGNEQYF. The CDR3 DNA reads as TGTGCCAGTAGTATGGGCAACGAGCAGTACTTC.

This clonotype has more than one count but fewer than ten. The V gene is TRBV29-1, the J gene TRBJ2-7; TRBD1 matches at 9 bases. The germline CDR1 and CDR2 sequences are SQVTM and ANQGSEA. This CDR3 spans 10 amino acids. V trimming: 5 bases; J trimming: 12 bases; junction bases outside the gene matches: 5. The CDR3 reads CSVRQGDLYF. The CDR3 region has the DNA TGCAGCGTTCGACAGGGGGATCTGTACTTC.

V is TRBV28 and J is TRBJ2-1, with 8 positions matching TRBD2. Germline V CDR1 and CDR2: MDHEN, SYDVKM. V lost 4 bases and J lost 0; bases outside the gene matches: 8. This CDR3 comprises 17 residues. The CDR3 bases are TGTGCCAGCAGTTCGAGCGGGAGCCCTCTCTCCTACAATGAGCAGTTCTTC. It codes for CASSSSGSPLSYNEQFF.

CDR3 residues: CASSSPTSGRAIDTQYF. DNA of the CDR3: TGTGCCAGCAGTTCGCCGACTAGCGGGAGGGCCATAGATACGCAGTATTTT. This rearrangement joins TRBV12-3 or TRBV12-4 to TRBJ2-3; TRBD2 matches 14 bases. This CDR3 has 17 amino acids. V lost 4 bases to trimming and J lost 5 bases; unmatched junction nucleotides: 8.

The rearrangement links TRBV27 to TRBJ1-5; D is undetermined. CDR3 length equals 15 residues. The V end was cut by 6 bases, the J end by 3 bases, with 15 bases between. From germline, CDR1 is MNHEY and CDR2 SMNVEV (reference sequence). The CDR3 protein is CASRRSGGINQPQHF. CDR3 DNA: TGTGCCAGCAGACGGAGCGGCGGGATCAATCAGCCCCAGCATTTT.

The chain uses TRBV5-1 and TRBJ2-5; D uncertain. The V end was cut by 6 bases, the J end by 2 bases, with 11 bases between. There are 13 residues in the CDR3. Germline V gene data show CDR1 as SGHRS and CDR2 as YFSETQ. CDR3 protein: CASKQTVQETQYF. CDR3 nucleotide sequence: TGCGCCAGCAAACAGACGGTACAAGAGACCCAGTACTTC.

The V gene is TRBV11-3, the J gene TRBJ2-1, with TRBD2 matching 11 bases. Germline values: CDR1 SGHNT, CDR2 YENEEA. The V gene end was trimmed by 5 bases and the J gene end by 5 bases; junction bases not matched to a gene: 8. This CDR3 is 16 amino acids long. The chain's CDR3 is CASSLKPGLADNEQFF. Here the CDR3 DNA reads TGTGCCAGCAGCCTCAAACCGGGACTAGCGGACAATGAGCAGTTCTTC.

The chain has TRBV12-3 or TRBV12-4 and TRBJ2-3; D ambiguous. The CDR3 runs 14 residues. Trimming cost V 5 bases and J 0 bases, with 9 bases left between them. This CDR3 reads CASSTTSSTDTQYF. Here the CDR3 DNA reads TGTGCCAGCAGTACGACATCTAGCACAGATACGCAGTATTTT.

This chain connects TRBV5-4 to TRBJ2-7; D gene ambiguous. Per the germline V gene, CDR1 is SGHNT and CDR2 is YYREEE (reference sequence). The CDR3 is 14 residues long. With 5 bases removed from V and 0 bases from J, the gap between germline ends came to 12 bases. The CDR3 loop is CASSRGPLSYEQYF. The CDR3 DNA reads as TGTGCCAGCAGTCGTGGCCCGCTCTCCTACGAGCAGTACTTC.

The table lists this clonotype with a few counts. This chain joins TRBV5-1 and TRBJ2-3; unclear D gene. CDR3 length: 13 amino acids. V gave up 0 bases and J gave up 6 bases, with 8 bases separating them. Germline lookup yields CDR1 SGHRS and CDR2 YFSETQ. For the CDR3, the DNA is TGCGCCAGCAGCTTGGATAATGGGGATACGCAGTATTTT. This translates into CASSLDNGDTQYF.

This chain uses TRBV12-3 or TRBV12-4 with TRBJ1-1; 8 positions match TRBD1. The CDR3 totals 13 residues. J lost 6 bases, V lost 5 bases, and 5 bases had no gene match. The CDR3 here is CASSPGQGAEAFF. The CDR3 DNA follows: TGTGCCAGCAGTCCTGGACAGGGCGCTGAAGCTTTCTTT.

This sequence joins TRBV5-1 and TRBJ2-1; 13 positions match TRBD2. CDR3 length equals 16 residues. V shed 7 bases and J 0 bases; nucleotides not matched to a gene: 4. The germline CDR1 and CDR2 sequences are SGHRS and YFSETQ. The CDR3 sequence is CASGTSGTHSYNEQFF. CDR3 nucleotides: TGCGCCAGCGGGACTAGCGGGACGCACTCCTACAATGAGCAGTTCTTC.

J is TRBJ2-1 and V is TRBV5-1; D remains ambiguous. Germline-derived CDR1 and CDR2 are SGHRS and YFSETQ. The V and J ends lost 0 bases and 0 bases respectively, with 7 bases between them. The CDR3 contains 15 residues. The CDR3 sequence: CASSLAPISYNEQFF. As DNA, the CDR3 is TGCGCCAGCAGCTTGGCACCTATCTCCTACAATGAGCAGTTCTTC.

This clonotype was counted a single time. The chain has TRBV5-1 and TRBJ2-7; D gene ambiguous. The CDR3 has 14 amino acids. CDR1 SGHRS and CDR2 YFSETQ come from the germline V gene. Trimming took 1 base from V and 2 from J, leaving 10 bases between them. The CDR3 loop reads CASSLSQATYEQYF. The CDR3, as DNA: TGCGCCAGCAGCTTGAGCCAGGCAACCTACGAGCAGTACTTC.

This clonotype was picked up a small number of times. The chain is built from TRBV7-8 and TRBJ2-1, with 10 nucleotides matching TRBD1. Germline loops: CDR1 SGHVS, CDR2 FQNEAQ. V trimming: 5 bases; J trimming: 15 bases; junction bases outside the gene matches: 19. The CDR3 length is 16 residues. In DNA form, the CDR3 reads TGTGCCAGCAGCCAAACGGGGACAGGGGACCGACTAGGTCGGTTCTTC. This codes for CASSQTGTGDRLGRFF.

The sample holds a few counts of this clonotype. DNA for the CDR3: TGTGCCACCAGCAGAGGGGAGGGACTAGACACAGATACGCAGTATTTT. This gives the protein CATSRGEGLDTDTQYF. The chain recombines TRBV15 with TRBJ2-3, with 8 bases aligning to TRBD2. The CDR3 runs to 16 residues. Looked up from germline, CDR1 is LNHNV and CDR2 is YYDKDF (reference sequence). V lost 1 base to trimming and J lost 2 bases; unmatched junction nucleotides: 5.

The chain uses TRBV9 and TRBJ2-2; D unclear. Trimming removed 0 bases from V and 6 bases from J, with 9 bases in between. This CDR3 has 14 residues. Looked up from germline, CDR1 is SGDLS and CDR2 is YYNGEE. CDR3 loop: CASSVASRAGELFF. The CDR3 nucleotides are TGTGCCAGCAGCGTAGCTAGTAGGGCCGGGGAGCTGTTTTTT.

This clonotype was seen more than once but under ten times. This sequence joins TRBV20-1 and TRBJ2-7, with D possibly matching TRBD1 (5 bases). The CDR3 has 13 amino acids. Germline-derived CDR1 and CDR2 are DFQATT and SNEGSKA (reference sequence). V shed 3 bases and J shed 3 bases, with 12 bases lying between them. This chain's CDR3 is CSASPRVSYEQYF. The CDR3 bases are TGCAGTGCTAGCCCCAGGGTAAGCTACGAGCAGTACTTC.

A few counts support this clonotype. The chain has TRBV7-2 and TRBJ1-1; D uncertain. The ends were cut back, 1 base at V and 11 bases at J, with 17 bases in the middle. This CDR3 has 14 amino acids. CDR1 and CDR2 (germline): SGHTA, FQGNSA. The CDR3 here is CASSLGSSELGAFF. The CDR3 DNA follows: TGTGCCAGCAGCTTAGGCTCGTCGGAGTTGGGTGCTTTCTTT.

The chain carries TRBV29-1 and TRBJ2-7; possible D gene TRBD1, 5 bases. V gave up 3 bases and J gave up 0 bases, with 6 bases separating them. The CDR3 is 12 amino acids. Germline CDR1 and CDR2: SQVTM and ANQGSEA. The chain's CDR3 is CSVEGPSYEQYF. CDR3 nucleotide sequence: TGCAGCGTTGAGGGGCCCTCCTACGAGCAGTACTTC.

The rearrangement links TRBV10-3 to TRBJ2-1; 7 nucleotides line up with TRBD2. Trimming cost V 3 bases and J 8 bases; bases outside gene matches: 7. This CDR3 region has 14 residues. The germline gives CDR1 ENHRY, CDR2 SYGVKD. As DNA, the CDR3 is TGTGCCATCAGTGAAGACGGGAGGTGGGATGAGCAGTTCTTC. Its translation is CAISEDGRWDEQFF.

CDR3 DNA sequence: TGCAGTGCAACCGGGACAAACCCCTACGAGCAGTACTTC. Translating it yields CSATGTNPYEQYF. J is TRBJ2-7 and V is TRBV20-1; tentatively, D is TRBD1 (6 bases). This CDR3 comprises 13 residues. Trimming cost V 6 bases and J 2 bases, with 14 bases left between them. Looked up from germline, CDR1 is DFQATT and CDR2 is SNEGSKA (reference sequence).

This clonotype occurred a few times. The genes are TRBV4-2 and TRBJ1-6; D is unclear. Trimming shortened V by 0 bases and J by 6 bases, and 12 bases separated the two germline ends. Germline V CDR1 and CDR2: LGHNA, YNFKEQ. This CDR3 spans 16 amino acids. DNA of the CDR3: TGTGCCAGCAGCCAAGATAAAGGGAAGGGTAATTCACCCCTCCACTTT. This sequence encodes CASSQDKGKGNSPLHF.

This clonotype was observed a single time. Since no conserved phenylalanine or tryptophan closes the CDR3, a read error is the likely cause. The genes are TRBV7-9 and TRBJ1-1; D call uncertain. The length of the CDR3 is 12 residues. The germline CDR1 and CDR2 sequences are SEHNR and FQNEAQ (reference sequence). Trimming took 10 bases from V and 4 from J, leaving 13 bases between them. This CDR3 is CANTKEVTEAFL. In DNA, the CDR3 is TGTGCCAACACCAAGGAGGTCACTGAAGCTTTCTTG.

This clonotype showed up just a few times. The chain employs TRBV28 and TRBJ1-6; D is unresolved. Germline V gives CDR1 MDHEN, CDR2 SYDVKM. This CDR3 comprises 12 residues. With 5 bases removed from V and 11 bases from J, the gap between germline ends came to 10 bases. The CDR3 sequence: CASSPSAAPLHF. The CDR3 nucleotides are TGTGCCAGCAGTCCATCCGCTGCACCCCTCCACTTT.

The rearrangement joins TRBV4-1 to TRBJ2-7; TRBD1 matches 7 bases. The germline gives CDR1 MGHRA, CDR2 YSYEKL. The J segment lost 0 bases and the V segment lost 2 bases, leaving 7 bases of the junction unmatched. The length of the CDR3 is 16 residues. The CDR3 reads CASSQMGPGGSYEQYF. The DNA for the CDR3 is TGCGCCAGCAGCCAAATGGGGCCAGGGGGCTCCTACGAGCAGTACTTC.